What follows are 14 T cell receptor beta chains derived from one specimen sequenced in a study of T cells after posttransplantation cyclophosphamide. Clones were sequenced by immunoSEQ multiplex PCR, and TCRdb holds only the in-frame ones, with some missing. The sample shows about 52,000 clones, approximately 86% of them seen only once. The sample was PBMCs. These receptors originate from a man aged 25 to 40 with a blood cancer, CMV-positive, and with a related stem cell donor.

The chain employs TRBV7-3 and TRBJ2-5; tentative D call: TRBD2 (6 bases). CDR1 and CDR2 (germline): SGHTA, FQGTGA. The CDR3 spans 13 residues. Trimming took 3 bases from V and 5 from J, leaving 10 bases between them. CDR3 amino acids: CASSLGGGETQYF. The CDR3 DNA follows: TGTGCCAGCAGCTTGGGGGGAGGCGAGACCCAGTACTTC.

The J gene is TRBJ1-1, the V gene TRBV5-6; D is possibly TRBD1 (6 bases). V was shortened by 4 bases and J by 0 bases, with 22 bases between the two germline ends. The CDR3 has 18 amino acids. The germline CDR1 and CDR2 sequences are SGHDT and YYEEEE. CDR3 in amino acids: CASSPRGKDRLMNTEAFF. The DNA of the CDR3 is TGTGCCAGCAGCCCCCGGGGTAAGGACAGACTCATGAACACTGAAGCTTTCTTT.

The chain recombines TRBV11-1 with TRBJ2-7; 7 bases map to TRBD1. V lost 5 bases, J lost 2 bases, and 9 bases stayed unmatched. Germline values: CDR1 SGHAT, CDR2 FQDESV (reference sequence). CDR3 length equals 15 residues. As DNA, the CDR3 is TGTGCCAGCAGCCAATTCAGGGACAGTACCTACGAGCAGTACTTC. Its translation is CASSQFRDSTYEQYF.

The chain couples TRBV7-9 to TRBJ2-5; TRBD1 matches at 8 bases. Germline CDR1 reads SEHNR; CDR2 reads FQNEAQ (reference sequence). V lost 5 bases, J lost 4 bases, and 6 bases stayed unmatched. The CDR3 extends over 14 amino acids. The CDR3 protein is CASSTGTGIETQYF. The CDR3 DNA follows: TGTGCCAGCAGCACAGGGACAGGAATAGAGACCCAGTACTTC.

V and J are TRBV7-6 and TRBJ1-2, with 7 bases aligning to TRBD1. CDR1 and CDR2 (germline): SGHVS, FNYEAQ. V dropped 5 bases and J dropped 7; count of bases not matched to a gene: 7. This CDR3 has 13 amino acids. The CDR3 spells CASSARQGVGYTF. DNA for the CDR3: TGTGCCAGCAGCGCCCGACAGGGTGTTGGCTACACCTTC.

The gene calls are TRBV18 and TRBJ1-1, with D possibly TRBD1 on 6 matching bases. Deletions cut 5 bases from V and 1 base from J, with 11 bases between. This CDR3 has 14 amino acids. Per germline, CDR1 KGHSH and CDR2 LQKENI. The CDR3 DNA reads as TGTGCCAGCTCAGCTAGGGGGGGGAACACTGAAGCTTTCTTT. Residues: CASSARGGNTEAFF.

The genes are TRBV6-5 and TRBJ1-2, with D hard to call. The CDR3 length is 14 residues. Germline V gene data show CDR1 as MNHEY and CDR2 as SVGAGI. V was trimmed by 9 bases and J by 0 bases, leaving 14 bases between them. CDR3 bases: TGTGCCAGTCGGTTTCAGAGGTCTAACTATGGCTACACCTTC. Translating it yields CASRFQRSNYGYTF.

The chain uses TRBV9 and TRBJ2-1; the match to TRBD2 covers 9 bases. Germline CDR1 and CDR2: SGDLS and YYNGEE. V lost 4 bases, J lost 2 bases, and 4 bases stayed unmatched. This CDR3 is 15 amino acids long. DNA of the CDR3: TGTGCCAGCAGCCCCGCGGGAGGGACCTACAATGAGCAGTTCTTC. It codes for CASSPAGGTYNEQFF. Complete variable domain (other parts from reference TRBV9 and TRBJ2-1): DSGVTQTPKHLITATGQRVTLRCSPRSGDLSVYWYQQSLDQGLQFLIQYYNGEERAKGNILERFSAQQFPDLHSELNLSSLELGDSALYFCASSPAGGTYNEQFFGPGTRLTVL.

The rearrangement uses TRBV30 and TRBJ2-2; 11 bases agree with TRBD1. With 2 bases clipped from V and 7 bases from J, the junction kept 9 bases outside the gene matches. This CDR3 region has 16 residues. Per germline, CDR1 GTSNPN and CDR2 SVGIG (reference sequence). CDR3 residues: CAWSRGTGGQGGELFF. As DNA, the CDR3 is TGTGCCTGGAGTAGAGGGACAGGGGGTCAGGGCGGGGAGCTGTTTTTT.

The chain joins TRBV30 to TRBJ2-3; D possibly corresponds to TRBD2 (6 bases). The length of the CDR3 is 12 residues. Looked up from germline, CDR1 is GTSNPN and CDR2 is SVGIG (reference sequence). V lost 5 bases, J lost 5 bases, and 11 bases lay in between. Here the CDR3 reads CAWRESGDTQYF. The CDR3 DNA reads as TGTGCCTGGCGGGAGAGTGGAGATACGCAGTATTTT.

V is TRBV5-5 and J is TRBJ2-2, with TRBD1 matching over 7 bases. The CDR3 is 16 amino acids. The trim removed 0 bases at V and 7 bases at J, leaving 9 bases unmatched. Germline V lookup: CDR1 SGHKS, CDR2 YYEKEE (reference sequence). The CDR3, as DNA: TGTGCCAGCAGCTTGGGGAACAGGGGTTATAACGGGGAGCTGTTTTTT. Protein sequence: CASSLGNRGYNGELFF.

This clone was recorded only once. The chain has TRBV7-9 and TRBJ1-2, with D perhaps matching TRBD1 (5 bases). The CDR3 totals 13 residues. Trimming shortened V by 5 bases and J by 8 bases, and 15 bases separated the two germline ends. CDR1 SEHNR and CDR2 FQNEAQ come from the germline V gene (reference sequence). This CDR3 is CASSHEGVRGYTF. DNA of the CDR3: TGTGCCAGCAGCCACGAAGGGGTGAGGGGCTACACCTTC.

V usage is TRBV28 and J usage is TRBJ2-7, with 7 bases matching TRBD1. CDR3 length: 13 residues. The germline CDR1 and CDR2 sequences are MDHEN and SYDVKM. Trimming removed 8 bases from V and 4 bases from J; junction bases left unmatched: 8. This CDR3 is CASHQGQSYEQYF. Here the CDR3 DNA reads TGTGCCAGCCACCAGGGACAGTCTTACGAGCAGTACTTC.

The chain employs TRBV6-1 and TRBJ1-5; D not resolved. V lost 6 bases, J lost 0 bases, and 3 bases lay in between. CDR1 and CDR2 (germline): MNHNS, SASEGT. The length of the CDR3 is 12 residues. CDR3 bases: TGTGCCAGCAGCGGTAGCAATCAGCCCCAGCATTTT. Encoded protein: CASSGSNQPQHF.